These 26 T cell receptor beta chains share one sample of origin, sequenced in a study of blood T cell repertoires in COVID-19. The repertoire was sequenced with immunoSEQ multiplex PCR; TCRdb's copy has only in-frame clones and lacks some. In the table there are roughly 70,000 clones, about 88% of which are singletons. The specimen was peripheral blood. The receptors derive from a man at least 80 years old with acute or convalescent COVID-19.

The chain combines TRBV9 with TRBJ2-1; TRBD1 is a possible D gene (6 bases). The CDR3 consists of 14 residues. Germline CDR1 and CDR2: SGDLS and YYNGEE. Trimming stripped 4 bases from V and 2 bases from J, with 10 bases between. The CDR3 nucleotides are TGTGCCAGCAGCACGAGGACAGCCTACAATGAGCAGTTCTTC. It encodes CASSTRTAYNEQFF. Together with reference TRBV9 and TRBJ2-1, the CDR3 gives the full variable domain: DSGVTQTPKHLITATGQRVTLRCSPRSGDLSVYWYQQSLDQGLQFLIQYYNGEERAKGNILERFSAQQFPDLHSELNLSSLELGDSALYFCASSTRTAYNEQFFGPGTRLTVL.

This chain uses TRBV2 with TRBJ1-6, with a tentative D call TRBD1 (6 bases). The germline V gene has CDR1 SNHLY and CDR2 FYNNEI. The CDR3 sequence is 15 residues long. Between the trimmed V and J ends, which lost 5 bases and 9 bases, there was a span of 17 bases. The CDR3 spells CASSSWTVGASPLHF. CDR3 nucleotides: TGTGCCAGCAGTAGTTGGACAGTCGGGGCTTCACCCCTCCACTTT.

This rearrangement joins TRBV12-3 or TRBV12-4 to TRBJ1-1; D is ambiguous. Trimming cost V 6 bases and J 5 bases, with 10 bases left between them. This CDR3 is built from 12 residues. The CDR3 region has the DNA TGTGCCAGCAGCACCCCCGGGACTGAAGCTTTCTTT. It translates to CASSTPGTEAFF.

This clone has more than one count but fewer than ten. The rearrangement joins TRBV18 to TRBJ2-2; 9 bases match TRBD2. Trimming cost V 1 base and J 5 bases; bases outside gene matches: 5. Germline V CDR1 and CDR2: KGHSH, LQKENI. The CDR3 length is 16 residues. The CDR3 nucleotides read TGTGCCAGCTCACCACAGGGACTAGCCGGAACCGGGGAGCTGTTTTTT. This gives the protein CASSPQGLAGTGELFF.

This clone was observed once. The rearrangement links TRBV3-1 (or the pseudogene TRBV3-2) to TRBJ1-4, with 12 bases fitting TRBD1. The CDR3 spans 17 residues. V dropped 2 bases and J dropped 8; count of bases not matched to a gene: 9. The germline V gene has CDR1 LGHDT and CDR2 YNNKEL (reference sequence). The CDR3, as DNA: TGTGCCAGCAGCCAACCAAGCGGGGGGACAGGGGGCGAAAAACTGTTTTTT. It is translated as CASSQPSGGTGGEKLFF.

The J gene is TRBJ1-5, the V gene TRBV5-5; TRBD1 matches at 9 bases. The J segment lost 7 bases and the V segment lost 2 bases, leaving 4 bases of the junction unmatched. Germline loops: CDR1 SGHKS, CDR2 YYEKEE (reference sequence). The length of the CDR3 is 14 residues. The CDR3 here is CASSLRDREQPQHF. CDR3 in DNA: TGTGCCAGCAGCTTAAGGGACAGGGAACAGCCCCAGCATTTT. The full variable domain, its missing parts supplied by reference TRBV5-5 and TRBJ1-5, is DAGVTQSPTHLIKTRGQQVTLRCSPISGHKSVSWYQQVLGQGPQFIFQYYEKEERGRGNFPDRFSARQFPNYSSELNVNALLLGDSALYLCASSLRDREQPQHFGDGTRLSIL.

The CDR3: CASSVPGAEKQFF. CDR3 nucleotide sequence: TGTGCCAGCAGCGTACCGGGAGCTGAGAAGCAGTTCTTC. The V gene is TRBV3-1 (or the pseudogene TRBV3-2), the J gene TRBJ2-1, with D possibly TRBD2 on 6 matching bases. V was cut by 5 bases and J by 11 bases, with 16 bases left in between. Per germline, CDR1 LGHDT and CDR2 YNNKEL (reference sequence). The CDR3 spans 13 residues.

V and J are TRBV9 and TRBJ1-2; 11 positions agree with TRBD1. V dropped 3 bases and J dropped 8; count of bases not matched to a gene: 6. CDR1 and CDR2 from the germline V gene are SGDLS and YYNGEE. CDR3 length: 14 amino acids. The CDR3 DNA sequence: TGTGCCAGCAGCGGGGACAGGGGGGTTTACGGCTACACCTTC. Translating it yields CASSGDRGVYGYTF.

This chain connects TRBV10-1 to TRBJ1-1; 7 bases are shared with TRBD1. The germline CDR1 and CDR2 sequences are WNHNN and SYGVQD (reference sequence). This CDR3 contains 12 residues. Unmatched junction bases numbered 2, after V lost 5 bases and J lost 5 bases. The chain's CDR3 is CASSQGGTEAFF. The DNA for the CDR3 is TGCGCCAGCAGTCAGGGGGGAACTGAAGCTTTCTTT.

The CDR3 reads CASRRQGRIEAFF. In nucleotides, the CDR3 is TGTGCCAGTAGAAGACAGGGGCGTATTGAAGCTTTCTTT. The rearrangement uses TRBV19 and TRBJ1-1, with 8 bases that match TRBD1. The length of the CDR3 is 13 residues. Per germline, CDR1 LNHDA and CDR2 SQIVND (reference sequence). Losses at the gene ends were 6 bases for V and 7 bases for J; bases not matched to a gene: 7.

Details on this clone: In the same sample, other DNA sequences code for this CDR3. The chain recombines TRBV2 with TRBJ2-2; no definite D call. This CDR3 is built from 14 residues. Per the germline V gene, CDR1 is SNHLY and CDR2 is FYNNEI. V was shortened by 7 bases and J by 1 base, with 10 bases between the two germline ends. The CDR3 region has the DNA TGTGCCAGCATTGGGCAGCTGAACACCGGGGAGCTGTTTTTT. As protein: CASIGQLNTGELFF.

The chain employs TRBV12-3 or TRBV12-4 and TRBJ2-6; D unclear. Deletions cut 6 bases from V and 0 bases from J, with 3 bases between. This CDR3 has 13 amino acids. In DNA form, the CDR3 reads TGTGCCAGCAGCCTCTCTGGGGCCAACGTCCTGACTTTC. It is translated as CASSLSGANVLTF.

The chain has TRBV19 and TRBJ1-2; 9 bases map to TRBD1. Trimming removed 3 bases from V and 1 base from J; junction bases left unmatched: 6. Germline V gene lookup returns CDR1 LNHDA and CDR2 SQIVND (reference sequence). This CDR3 has 16 amino acids. The CDR3: CASSIQGTGHNYGYTF. The CDR3 DNA reads TGTGCCAGTAGTATCCAAGGGACAGGGCATAACTATGGCTACACCTTC.

The chain is built from TRBV5-1 and TRBJ2-2, with D unresolved. Germline values: CDR1 SGHRS, CDR2 YFSETQ. The CDR3 runs to 15 residues. V lost 1 base and J lost 5, with 12 bases in between. The CDR3 reads CASSLSGLRTGELFF. The CDR3 region has the DNA TGCGCCAGCAGCTTGTCGGGTTTGCGAACCGGGGAGCTGTTTTTT.

The V call is TRBV24-1, the J call TRBJ2-6; D gene unclear. Per the germline V gene, CDR1 is KGHDR and CDR2 is SFDVKD. This CDR3 is 16 amino acids long. V gave up 4 bases and J gave up 0 bases, with 9 bases separating them. DNA of the CDR3: TGTGCCACCAGTGACCCCGTCGGCTCTGGGGCCAACGTCCTGACTTTC. It specifies CATSDPVGSGANVLTF.

The chain combines TRBV9 with TRBJ2-2, with 10 bases matching TRBD2. J lost 3 bases, V lost 0 bases, and 2 bases had no gene match. Germline V gene data show CDR1 as SGDLS and CDR2 as YYNGEE. CDR3 length equals 16 residues. CDR3 residues: CASSVALAGDTGELFF. DNA for the CDR3: TGTGCCAGCAGCGTAGCTCTAGCGGGGGACACCGGGGAGCTGTTTTTT.

The chain joins TRBV11-2 to TRBJ2-7; tentatively, D is TRBD2 (5 bases). The CDR3 length is 13 residues. Germline lookup yields CDR1 SGHAT and CDR2 FQNNGV. Deletions cut 9 bases from V and 9 bases from J, with 21 bases between. CDR3 sequence reads: CARPSPLVSVQYF. The CDR3 bases are TGTGCCAGACCCTCTCCACTAGTTTCTGTGCAGTACTTC.

This chain connects TRBV20-1 to TRBJ2-1; tentative D call: TRBD1 (6 bases). The CDR3 is 15 residues long. V lost 3 bases and J lost 10, with 22 bases in between. CDR1 and CDR2 from the germline V gene are DFQATT and SNEGSKA (reference sequence). The CDR3 DNA follows: TGCAGTGCTAGTCCCCCTTTCGTGGGGGCTACAGAGCAGTTCTTC. It codes for CSASPPFVGATEQFF.

This chain joins TRBV19 and TRBJ1-1; unclear D gene. Germline-derived CDR1 and CDR2 are LNHDA and SQIVND (reference sequence). Trimming left V 4 bases short and J 0 bases short, with 6 bases between. CDR3 length: 13 residues. CDR3 amino acids: CASSTTLNTEAFF. The CDR3 DNA follows: TGTGCCAGTAGTACGACACTGAACACTGAAGCTTTCTTT.

The V call is TRBV4-1, the J call TRBJ2-5; 7 nucleotides agree with TRBD1. The CDR3 is 15 amino acids. The germline V gene has CDR1 MGHRA and CDR2 YSYEKL. J was trimmed by 5 bases and V by 3 bases; bases with no gene match: 9. CDR3 amino acids: CASSHLEGGAETQYF. DNA of the CDR3: TGCGCCAGCAGCCATTTAGAAGGGGGCGCTGAGACCCAGTACTTC.

This chain links TRBV19 with TRBJ1-2; D is possibly TRBD1 (5 bases). Deletions cut 5 bases from V and 0 bases from J, with 13 bases between. The CDR3 is 15 amino acids. Germline CDR1 is LNHDA and CDR2 is SQIVND (reference sequence). CDR3 sequence: CASSVQAAANYGYTF. CDR3 in DNA: TGTGCCAGTAGTGTACAGGCCGCAGCTAACTATGGCTACACCTTC.

This clone was picked up a small number of times. The genes are TRBV2 and TRBJ1-4; 10 bases map to TRBD1. Germline V CDR1 and CDR2: SNHLY, FYNNEI. The J segment lost 5 bases and the V segment lost 6 bases, leaving 6 bases of the junction unmatched. CDR3 length equals 15 residues. The CDR3, as DNA: TGTGCCAGCAGGGACTGGACAGGGGGGAATGAAAAACTGTTTTTT. Amino acid sequence: CASRDWTGGNEKLFF.

This chain joins TRBV7-9 and TRBJ1-4; the match to TRBD1 covers 9 bases. Unmatched junction bases numbered 5, after V lost 5 bases and J lost 4 bases. Germline V gene data show CDR1 as SEHNR and CDR2 as FQNEAQ (reference sequence). The CDR3 runs 15 residues. CDR3 DNA sequence: TGTGCCAGCAGCCTCTCGGGACAGGGTAATGAAAAACTGTTTTTT. It specifies CASSLSGQGNEKLFF.

The chain uses TRBV6-5 and TRBJ1-2, with D maybe TRBD1 (5 bases). V gave up 3 bases and J gave up 0 bases, with 14 bases separating them. The CDR3 is 16 residues long. Germline assignment: CDR1 MNHEY and CDR2 SVGAGI. The CDR3 sequence is CASSYKGTFPNYGYTF. CDR3 nucleotides: TGTGCCAGCAGTTATAAGGGGACTTTTCCTAACTATGGCTACACCTTC.

This chain uses TRBV21-1 with TRBJ1-3; the table's D call TRBD1 went unverified against the DNA. TRBV21-1 is tagged as a pseudogene. CDR3 length: 17 residues. The chain's CDR3 is CASSKDGGFCSGNTIYF. Written as DNA, the CDR3 is TGTGCCAGCAGCAAAGATGGGGGCTTTTGCTCTGGAAACACCATATATTTT.

The V call is TRBV5-1, the J call TRBJ1-6; D gene unclear. V lost 1 base, J lost 3 bases, and 5 bases lay in between. CDR1 and CDR2 (germline): SGHRS, YFSETQ. The CDR3 has 14 amino acids. The CDR3 spells CASSLQDYNSPLHF. As DNA, the CDR3 is TGCGCCAGCAGCTTGCAGGACTATAATTCACCCCTCCACTTT.